The clone carrying this T cell receptor (beta chain) has more than one count but fewer than ten. The antigen remains unidentified. The sample belongs to a study of T-cell memory formation after mild COVID-19. Study-wide results and limits: CD4+ contracting clones were mainly CM and EM; CD8+ ones, EMRA.

The V gene lost 8 bases and the J gene lost 3 bases, with 16 bases spanning the gap. The germline gives CDR1 MNHNY, CDR2 SVGAGI (reference sequence). The CDR3 has 14 amino acids. MiXCR was run by TCRdb on the 5' RACE reads, yielding one entry per CDR3 protein. The table lists roughly 600,000 distinct CDR3 sequences, about a sixth of them singletons. The rearrangement uses TRBV6-6 and TRBJ1-1, with D possibly TRBD1 on 6 matching bases. The receptor's source is an adult woman who had mild COVID-19 (a few samples of this study predate the infection). Cell type and time point are not known. The sequencing sample was made of PBMCs or a T cell subset sorted from them (not recorded which). The CDR3, as DNA: TGTGCCAGCGGACTTCCGGGACACGACACTGAAGCTTTCTTT. This gives the protein CASGLPGHDTEAFF.